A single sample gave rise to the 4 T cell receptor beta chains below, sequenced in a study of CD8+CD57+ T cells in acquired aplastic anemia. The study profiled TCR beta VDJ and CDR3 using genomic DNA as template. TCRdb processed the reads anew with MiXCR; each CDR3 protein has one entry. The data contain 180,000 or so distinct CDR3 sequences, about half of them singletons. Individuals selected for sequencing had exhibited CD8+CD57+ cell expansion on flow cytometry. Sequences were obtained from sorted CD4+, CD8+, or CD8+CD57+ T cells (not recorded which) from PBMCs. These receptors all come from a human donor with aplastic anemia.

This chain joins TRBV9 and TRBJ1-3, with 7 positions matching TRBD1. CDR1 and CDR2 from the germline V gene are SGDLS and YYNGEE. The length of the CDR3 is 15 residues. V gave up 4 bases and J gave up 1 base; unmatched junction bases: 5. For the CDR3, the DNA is TGTGCCAGCAGCCCGACAGGGCGATCTGGAAACACCATATATTTT. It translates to CASSPTGRSGNTIYF.

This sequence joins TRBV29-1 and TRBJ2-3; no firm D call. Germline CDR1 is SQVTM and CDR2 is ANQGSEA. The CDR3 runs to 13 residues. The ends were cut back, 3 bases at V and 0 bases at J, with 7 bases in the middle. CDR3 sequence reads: CSVEVGSTDTQYF. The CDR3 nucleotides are TGCAGCGTTGAGGTTGGGAGCACAGATACGCAGTATTTT.

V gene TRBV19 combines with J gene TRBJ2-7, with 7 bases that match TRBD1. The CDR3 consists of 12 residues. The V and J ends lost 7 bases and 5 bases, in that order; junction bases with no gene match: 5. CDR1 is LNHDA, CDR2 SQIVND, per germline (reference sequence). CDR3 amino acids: CASTSQGDEQYF. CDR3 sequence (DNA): TGTGCCAGTACATCCCAGGGGGACGAGCAGTACTTC.

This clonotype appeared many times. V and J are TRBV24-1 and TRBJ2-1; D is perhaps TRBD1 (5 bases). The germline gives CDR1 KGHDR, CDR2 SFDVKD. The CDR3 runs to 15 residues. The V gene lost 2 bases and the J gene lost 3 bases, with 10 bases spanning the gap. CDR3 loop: CATSDSGSGYNEQFF. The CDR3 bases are TGTGCCACCAGTGATTCAGGGTCGGGCTACAATGAGCAGTTCTTC.